The clone carrying this T cell receptor (beta chain) is medium-sized within its sample. Its antigen is still unknown. The data belong to a study of breast tumors, draining lymph nodes, adjacent tissues. Points from the study as a whole: Tumor repertoires ranked between lymph nodes and nontumor tissue in diversity, with V and J gene preferences. Data fit most tumor T cells coming from lymph node, expanding in tumor. Luminal-like breast cancer showed significantly higher tumor–nontumor repertoire similarity than basal-like. Data only fit, rather than demonstrated, lymph node origin of most tumor T cells.

The CDR3 is 17 residues long. CDR1 and CDR2 (germline): MNHNY, SVGAGI (reference sequence). V dropped 0 bases and J dropped 2; count of bases not matched to a gene: 4. TCRdb re-called the multiplex PCR reads through MiXCR, storing one row per CDR3 protein. The repertoire holds about 22,000 distinct CDR3 sequences, with under 60% as singletons. The V gene is TRBV6-6, the J gene TRBJ1-6, with TRBD1 matching over 7 bases. The sequence came from a female donor with breast cancer. Some clones in this sample may be carry-over from other donors' samples. The sample taken for sequencing was breast tumor tissue. The CDR3 reads CASSYSKGGAYNSPLHF. As DNA, the CDR3 is TGTGCCAGCAGTTACTCGAAAGGGGGCGCCTATAATTCACCCCTCCACTTT.